The clone carrying this T cell receptor beta chain was counted at least ten times. Its antigen is unknown. This entry is derived from a study of neurological immune-mediated disorders. Unsorted libraries came from 2 million PBMCs stored at -80 °C. TCRdb re-called the 5' RACE reads with MiXCR, one entry per CDR3 protein. This table holds about 79,000 distinct CDR3 sequences, 13% to 15% found once. The CDR3 extends over 17 amino acids. Germline V CDR1 and CDR2: SGHDT, YYEEEE. J lost 5 bases, V lost 4 bases, and 12 bases had no gene match. The study's findings and limits: The absence of shared CDR3 amino acid sequences among expanded clones across subjects suggests private repertoires in all groups. Falling below healthy controls, multiple sclerosis showed the least TCR clonal expansion, while HTLV-1-associated myelopathy showed the most.

This clonotype was obtained from a woman aged 45-65 years in good health. The source material was PBMCs. The J gene is TRBJ2-1, the V gene TRBV5-6; 10 nucleotides line up with TRBD2. CDR3 nucleotide sequence: TGTGCCAGCAGCCGGCGGACTAGCGGAATTTCCCACAATGAGCAGTTCTTC. Translated: CASSRRTSGISHNEQFF.